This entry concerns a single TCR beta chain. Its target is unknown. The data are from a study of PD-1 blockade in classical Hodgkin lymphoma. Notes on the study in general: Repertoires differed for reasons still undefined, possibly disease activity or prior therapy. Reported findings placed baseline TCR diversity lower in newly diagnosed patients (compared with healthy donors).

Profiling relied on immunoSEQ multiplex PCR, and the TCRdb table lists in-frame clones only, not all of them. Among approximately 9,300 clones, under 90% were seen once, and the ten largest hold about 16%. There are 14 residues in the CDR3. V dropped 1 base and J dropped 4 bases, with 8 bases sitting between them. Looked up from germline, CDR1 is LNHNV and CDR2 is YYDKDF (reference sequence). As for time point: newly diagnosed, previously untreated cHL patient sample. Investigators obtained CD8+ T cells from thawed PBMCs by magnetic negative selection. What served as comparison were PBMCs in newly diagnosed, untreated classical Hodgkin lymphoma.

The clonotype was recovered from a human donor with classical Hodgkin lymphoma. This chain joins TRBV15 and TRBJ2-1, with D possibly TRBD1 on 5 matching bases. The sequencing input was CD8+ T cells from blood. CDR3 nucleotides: TGTGCCACCAGCAGAGGAGACAGATACAATGAGCAGTTCTTC. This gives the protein CATSRGDRYNEQFF.